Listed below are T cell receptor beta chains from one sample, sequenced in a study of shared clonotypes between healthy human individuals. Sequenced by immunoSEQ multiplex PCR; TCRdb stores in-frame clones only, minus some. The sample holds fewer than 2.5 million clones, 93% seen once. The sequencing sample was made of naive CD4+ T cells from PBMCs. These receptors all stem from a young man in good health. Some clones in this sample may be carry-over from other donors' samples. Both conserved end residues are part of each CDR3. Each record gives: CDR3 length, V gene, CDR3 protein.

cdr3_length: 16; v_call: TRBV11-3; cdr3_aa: CASSLDPDRGTHEQYF
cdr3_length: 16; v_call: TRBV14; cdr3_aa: CASSQVYRAADNEQFF
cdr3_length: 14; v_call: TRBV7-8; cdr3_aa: CASSIRGRWETQYF
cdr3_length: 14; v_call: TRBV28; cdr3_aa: CASSTAGTQETQYF
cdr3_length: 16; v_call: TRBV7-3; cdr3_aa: CASSPNRDRGYNEQFF
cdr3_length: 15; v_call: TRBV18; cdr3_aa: CASSFSWDKQETQYF
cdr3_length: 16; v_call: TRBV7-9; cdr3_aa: CASSSRGLSSGNTIYF
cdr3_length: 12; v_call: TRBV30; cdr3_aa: CAGDRGGEKLFF
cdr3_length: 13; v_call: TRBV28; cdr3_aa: CASSQGAVYEQFF
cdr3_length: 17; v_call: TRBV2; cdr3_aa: CASSEGQGHLSGNTIYF
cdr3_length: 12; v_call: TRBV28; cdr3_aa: CASSVVDRGVHF
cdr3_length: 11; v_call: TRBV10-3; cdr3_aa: CAISESTRPFF
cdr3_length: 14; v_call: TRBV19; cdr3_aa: CASSIRGSNYGYTF
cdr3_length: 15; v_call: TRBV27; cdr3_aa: CASSRSPYPSYEQYF
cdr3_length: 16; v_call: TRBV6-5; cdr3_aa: CASSYSGLAGYNEQFF
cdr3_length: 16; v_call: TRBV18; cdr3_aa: CASSETGTGGSYEQYF
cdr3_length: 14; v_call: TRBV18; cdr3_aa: CASSPPGEHTEAFF
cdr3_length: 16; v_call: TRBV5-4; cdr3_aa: CASSLVSTGGSEGYTF
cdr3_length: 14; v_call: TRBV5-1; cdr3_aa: CASSRTSGGYEQYF
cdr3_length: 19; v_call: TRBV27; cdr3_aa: CASSLTPGQGGYGNQPQHF